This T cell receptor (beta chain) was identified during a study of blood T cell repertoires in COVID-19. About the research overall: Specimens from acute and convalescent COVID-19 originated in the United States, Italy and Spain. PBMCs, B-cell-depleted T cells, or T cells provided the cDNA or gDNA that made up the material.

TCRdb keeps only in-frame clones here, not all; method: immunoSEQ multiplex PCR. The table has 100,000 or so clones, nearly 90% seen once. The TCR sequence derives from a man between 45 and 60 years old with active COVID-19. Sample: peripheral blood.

The CDR3 DNA follows: TGTGCCAGCAGTGATCGACAGAGCTCTGGAAACACCATATATTTT. Its translation: CASSDRQSSGNTIYF. This chain uses TRBV6-1 with TRBJ1-3; maybe TRBD1 (5 bases). Trimming took 3 bases from V and 0 from J, leaving 9 bases between them. The length of the CDR3 is 15 residues. CDR1 is MNHNS, CDR2 SASEGT, per germline.